This T cell receptor (beta chain) was documented in a study of T cell responses to AZD1222 COVID-19 vaccine. Study-level results: Scientists sampled the repertoires only once the peak T cell response had passed.

On this clone: Its antigen is not known.

Assay used: immunoSEQ multiplex PCR; TCRdb lists only in-frame clones, some missing. The data show about 140,000 clones, with just under 95% seen just once and 10% to 15% held by the top ten. The sequences come from peripheral blood, collected after recovery from COVID-19. The sequence derives from an adult who had recovered from COVID-19.

The CDR3 loop is CASSYRGSGANVLTF. CDR3 DNA sequence: TGTGCCAGCAGTTACCGGGGCTCTGGGGCCAACGTCCTGACTTTC. V and J are TRBV6-5 and TRBJ2-6; D is possibly TRBD2 (5 bases). Germline V gene lookup returns CDR1 MNHEY and CDR2 SVGAGI. The CDR3 contains 15 residues. Trimming removed 2 bases at V and 0 bases at J, with 5 bases between.